The rows below give T cell receptor beta chains drawn from one sample of a study of blood T cell repertoires in COVID-19. This table comes from immunoSEQ multiplex PCR, and its TCRdb copy is limited to in-frame clones, with some not included. The repertoire holds approximately 30,000 clones, with about 91% as singletons. Sequenced material: peripheral blood. These receptors were taken from a human donor in a cohort sampled during active COVID-19. Both conserved end residues are part of each CDR3. Fields, in order: D gene, V gene, clone size, J gene, CDR3 protein, CDR3 DNA. A D gene is named only where the DNA matches it firmly. Rows may omit the clone size; those that give it use once, few, many or a size class.

D: -; V: TRBV7-9; size: -; J: TRBJ2-7; CDR3: CASSLVGLGGFSYEQYF; DNA: TGTGCCAGCAGCTTAGTCGGGCTAGGAGGGTTTTCCTACGAGCAGTACTTC
D: TRBD2; V: TRBV6-5; size: -; J: TRBJ2-7; CDR3: CASSYSGSGDGEQYF; DNA: TGTGCCAGCAGTTACTCGGGTAGCGGGGATGGCGAGCAGTACTTC
D: TRBD2; V: TRBV11-2; size: -; J: TRBJ2-3; CDR3: CASSDSGGWTDTQYF; DNA: TGTGCCAGCAGCGATAGCGGGGGTTGGACAGATACGCAGTATTTT
D: TRBD2; V: TRBV13; size: -; J: TRBJ2-2; CDR3: CASSPPGLAGFEELFF; DNA: TGTGCCAGCAGCCCCCCGGGACTAGCGGGGTTCGAGGAGCTGTTTTTT
D: TRBD1; V: TRBV27; size: -; J: TRBJ1-1; CDR3: CASSPRDRGLAEAFF; DNA: TGTGCCAGCAGTCCCAGGGACAGGGGCTTGGCTGAAGCTTTCTTT
D: TRBD2; V: TRBV9; size: -; J: TRBJ2-5; CDR3: CASSVLSGGRGETQYF; DNA: TGTGCCAGCAGCGTACTAAGCGGGGGGCGAGGGGAGACCCAGTACTTC
D: -; V: TRBV18; size: -; J: TRBJ2-7; CDR3: CASSPLKSQGSEQYF; DNA: TGTGCCAGCTCACCACTTAAATCTCAGGGGAGCGAGCAGTACTTC
D: -; V: TRBV15; size: -; J: TRBJ1-1; CDR3: CATSRDLGGTEAFF; DNA: TGTGCCACCAGCAGAGATCTGGGGGGTACTGAAGCTTTCTTT
D: -; V: TRBV4-1; size: -; J: TRBJ2-1; CDR3: CASSQESSYNEQFF; DNA: TGCGCCAGCAGCCAAGAGAGCTCCTACAATGAGCAGTTCTTC
D: TRBD1; V: TRBV27; size: -; J: TRBJ2-1; CDR3: CASRHGTEYNEQFF; DNA: TGTGCCAGCAGACACGGGACAGAATACAATGAGCAGTTCTTC
D: TRBD1; V: TRBV11-2; size: -; J: TRBJ2-5; CDR3: CASSLDRGSIETQYF; DNA: TGTGCCAGCAGCCTGGACAGGGGTTCGATAGAGACCCAGTACTTC
D: -; V: TRBV4-1; size: -; J: TRBJ1-4; CDR3: CASSQDRGGAQGEKLFF; DNA: TGCGCCAGCAGCCAAGATAGGGGGGGGGCGCAGGGTGAAAAACTGTTTTTT
D: TRBD1; V: TRBV23-1; size: -; J: TRBJ1-5; CDR3: CASSRQTGDQPQHF; DNA: TGCGCCAGCAGTCGCCAGACAGGGGATCAGCCCCAGCATTTT
D: -; V: TRBV7-9; size: -; J: TRBJ2-5; CDR3: CASSLRGFEETQYF; DNA: TGTGCCAGCAGCTTACGAGGGTTCGAGGAGACCCAGTACTTC
D: -; V: TRBV2; size: -; J: TRBJ1-3; CDR3: CASSSMGLGNTIYF; DNA: TGTGCCAGCAGCTCTATGGGCCTTGGAAACACCATATATTTT
D: -; V: TRBV12-3/TRBV12-4; size: -; J: TRBJ1-4; CDR3: CASSASEKLFF; DNA: TGTGCCAGCAGTGCGTCTGAAAAACTGTTTTTT
D: TRBD2; V: TRBV19; size: -; J: TRBJ2-5; CDR3: CASRPGTSEGETQYF; DNA: TGTGCCAGTAGACCCGGGACTAGCGAAGGAGAGACCCAGTACTTC
D: -; V: TRBV19; size: -; J: TRBJ2-6; CDR3: CASSSRVGAFSGANVLTF; DNA: TGTGCCAGTAGTTCCCGCGTGGGGGCCTTCTCTGGGGCCAACGTCCTGACTTTC
D: TRBD1; V: TRBV30; size: -; J: TRBJ2-1; CDR3: CAWAQGAPRNEQFF; DNA: TGTGCCTGGGCCCAGGGGGCGCCAAGGAATGAGCAGTTCTTC
D: TRBD2; V: TRBV11-3; size: -; J: TRBJ2-3; CDR3: CASSTSIGGAADTQYF; DNA: TGTGCCAGCAGCACCTCTATCGGGGGGGCCGCAGATACGCAGTATTTT
D: -; V: TRBV6-5; size: -; J: TRBJ2-1; CDR3: CASVQSIYNEQFF; DNA: TGTGCCAGCGTACAGTCTATCTACAATGAGCAGTTCTTC
D: -; V: TRBV3-1/TRBV3-2; size: -; J: TRBJ1-5; CDR3: CASSQGRVSNQPQHF; DNA: TGTGCCAGCAGCCAAGGGAGGGTAAGCAATCAGCCCCAGCATTTT
D: TRBD1; V: TRBV5-1; size: -; J: TRBJ2-5; CDR3: CASSDRTGAGETQYF; DNA: TGCGCCAGCAGCGATCGGACAGGGGCGGGGGAGACCCAGTACTTC
D: TRBD1; V: TRBV6-1; size: -; J: TRBJ2-2; CDR3: CASSEGHRGTGELFF; DNA: TGTGCCAGCAGTGAAGGTCACAGGGGAACCGGGGAGCTGTTTTTT
D: TRBD1; V: TRBV2; size: -; J: TRBJ1-6; CDR3: CASNPGQYNSPLHF; DNA: TGTGCCAGCAATCCGGGACAGTATAATTCACCCCTCCACTTT
D: TRBD1; V: TRBV10-2; size: -; J: TRBJ1-2; CDR3: CASIPGQGSYGYTF; DNA: TGCGCCAGCATCCCGGGACAGGGCTCTTATGGCTACACCTTC
D: -; V: TRBV27; size: -; J: TRBJ1-5; CDR3: CASSSFRNNQPQHF; DNA: TGTGCCAGCAGTTCCTTCAGGAACAATCAGCCCCAGCATTTT
D: -; V: TRBV2; size: -; J: TRBJ1-2; CDR3: CASSDSGSNGYTF; DNA: TGTGCCAGCAGTGATTCGGGTAGCAATGGCTACACCTTC
D: -; V: TRBV6-5; size: once; J: TRBJ1-1; CDR3: CASSYSGFTEAFF; DNA: TGTGCCAGCAGTTACTCGGGCTTTACTGAAGCTTTCTTT
D: TRBD1; V: TRBV7-6; size: -; J: TRBJ2-7; CDR3: CASSLGTGGEEQYF; DNA: TGTGCCAGCAGCCTCGGGACAGGGGGCGAAGAGCAGTACTTC
D: TRBD1; V: TRBV5-5; size: -; J: TRBJ2-1; CDR3: CASSYGQGGNEQFF; DNA: TGTGCCAGCAGCTACGGACAGGGCGGCAATGAGCAGTTCTTC
D: TRBD1; V: TRBV3-1/TRBV3-2; size: few; J: TRBJ2-7; CDR3: CASSQSGTGVLYEQYF; DNA: TGTGCCAGCAGCCAATCTGGGACAGGGGTTCTATACGAGCAGTACTTC
D: TRBD2; V: TRBV6-6; size: -; J: TRBJ2-1; CDR3: CASSALGGYNEQFF; DNA: TGTGCCAGCAGTGCTTTGGGGGGGTACAATGAGCAGTTCTTC
D: -; V: TRBV5-1; size: -; J: TRBJ1-2; CDR3: CASSLGGYGYTF; DNA: TGCGCCAGCAGCTTGGGAGGGTATGGCTACACCTTC
D: TRBD1; V: TRBV27; size: medium-sized; J: TRBJ1-4; CDR3: CASSLTQGALEKLFF; DNA: TGTGCCAGCAGTTTGACGCAGGGGGCGCTTGAAAAACTGTTTTTT
D: -; V: TRBV11-1; size: -; J: TRBJ1-1; CDR3: CASSFLRGTEAFF; DNA: TGTGCCAGCAGCTTCCTCCGGGGGACTGAAGCTTTCTTT
D: TRBD2; V: TRBV6-1; size: -; J: TRBJ2-5; CDR3: CASSELGGEQETQYF; DNA: TGTGCCAGCAGTGAACTGGGGGGGGAACAAGAGACCCAGTACTTC
D: -; V: TRBV5-6; size: -; J: TRBJ2-1; CDR3: CASSSMQVHSYNEQFF; DNA: TGTGCCAGCAGCTCCATGCAGGTGCACTCCTACAATGAGCAGTTCTTC
D: -; V: TRBV7-8; size: -; J: TRBJ1-5; CDR3: CASSFDIFQMPQHF; DNA: TGTGCCAGCAGTTTCGACATCTTCCAGATGCCCCAGCATTTT
D: TRBD2; V: TRBV9; size: -; J: TRBJ2-1; CDR3: CASSVASGGGYNEQFF; DNA: TGTGCCAGCAGCGTAGCTAGCGGGGGGGGGTACAATGAGCAGTTCTTC
D: -; V: TRBV10-3; size: -; J: TRBJ1-6; CDR3: CATKGDSPLHF; DNA: TGTGCCACCAAGGGAGATTCACCCCTCCACTTT
D: -; V: TRBV11-1; size: -; J: TRBJ2-5; CDR3: CASSLPVQETQYF; DNA: TGTGCCAGCAGCTTACCGGTACAAGAGACCCAGTACTTC
D: -; V: TRBV30; size: -; J: TRBJ2-2; CDR3: CAWSRAGELFF; DNA: TGTGCCTGGAGCCGGGCCGGGGAGCTGTTTTTT
D: -; V: TRBV3-1/TRBV3-2; size: -; J: TRBJ2-5; CDR3: CASSQGLATQYF; DNA: TGTGCCAGCAGCCAAGGCCTAGCGACCCAGTACTTC
D: -; V: TRBV9; size: -; J: TRBJ1-2; CDR3: CASSPRGGYGYTF; DNA: TGTGCCAGCAGCCCCCGGGGAGGGTATGGCTACACCTTC
D: TRBD2; V: TRBV11-2; size: -; J: TRBJ2-7; CDR3: CASSLVRGDPYEQYF; DNA: TGTGCCAGCAGCTTAGTTCGGGGGGACCCCTACGAGCAGTACTTC
D: TRBD1; V: TRBV19; size: once; J: TRBJ1-6; CDR3: CASSTGTGASNSPLHF; DNA: TGTGCCAGTAGCACCGGGACAGGGGCATCTAATTCACCCCTCCACTTT
D: -; V: TRBV5-1; size: -; J: TRBJ2-3; CDR3: CASSLGGSTDTQYF; DNA: TGCGCCAGCAGCTTGGGCGGTAGCACAGATACGCAGTATTTT
D: -; V: TRBV7-3; size: -; J: TRBJ2-1; CDR3: CASSLQGSSYNEQFF; DNA: TGTGCCAGCAGCTTGCAGGGGTCCTCCTACAATGAGCAGTTCTTC